Below are 20 T cell receptor beta chains sequenced from a single sample in a study of vaccination effects on CD4 cells after COVID-19. No antigens are known for them. Antigen-specific CD4+ T cells were first expanded with viral peptide pools by the ViraFEST assay and only then sequenced. Subsequent to ten to eleven days of culture, CD4+ T cells were isolated. Each participant was given two doses of one vaccine (BNT162b2 or mRNA-1273). Method: immunoSEQ multiplex PCR; TCRdb's copy keeps in-frame clones and lacks some. There are about 26,000 clones in the sample; around 79% occur only once, and about 6% lies in the top ten. The specimen was CD4+ T cells from PBMCs cultured with SARS-CoV-2 spike peptides, collected after COVID-19 vaccination. Every receptor here comes from a human donor who received a COVID-19 vaccine. Some clones in this sample may be carry-over from other donors' samples.

As to this clone: At one end, the junction sequence differs from germline, possibly due to a read error. The rearrangement links TRBV11-2 to TRBJ1-1; 7 bases match TRBD1. CDR1 SGHAT and CDR2 FQNNGV come from the germline V gene. The CDR3 covers 12 residues. The DNA of the CDR3 is TGTGCCAGCAGCTTAGCTTGGGGACAGAGCCCATTT. Translating gives CASSLAWGQSPF.

This rearrangement joins TRBV5-4 to TRBJ2-2; D is undetermined. Germline CDR1 and CDR2: SGHNT and YYREEE (reference sequence). The CDR3 runs 16 residues. V was clipped by 0 bases and J by 2 bases, with 11 bases between them. DNA for the CDR3: TGTGCCAGCAGCTTGGGACACAGAGGAAACACCGGGGAGCTGTTTTTT. It is translated as CASSLGHRGNTGELFF.

This chain connects TRBV3-1 (or the pseudogene TRBV3-2) to TRBJ1-6; 9 bases are shared with TRBD1. The CDR3 runs to 15 residues. V was clipped by 0 bases and J by 9 bases; unmatched bases: 3. Germline V gene lookup returns CDR1 LGHDT and CDR2 YNNKEL (reference sequence). CDR3 in amino acids: CASSQEGTGFSPLHF. DNA for the CDR3: TGTGCCAGCAGCCAAGAGGGGACAGGGTTTTCACCCCTCCACTTT.

The rearrangement links TRBV24-1 to TRBJ1-2; TRBD1 agrees at 11 bases. CDR1 and CDR2 from the germline V gene are KGHDR and SFDVKD. The CDR3 extends over 15 amino acids. V trimming: 4 bases; J trimming: 5 bases; junction bases outside the gene matches: 5. CDR3 DNA: TGTGCCACCAGTGACGGGACAGGGGGAAGGTATGGCTACACCTTC. Encoded protein: CATSDGTGGRYGYTF.

This clone was picked up a small number of times. The rearrangement joins TRBV7-3 to TRBJ1-1; perhaps TRBD1 as D (5 bases). CDR1 and CDR2 (germline): SGHTA, FQGTGA. The CDR3 spans 14 residues. V shed 0 bases and J shed 5 bases, with 10 bases lying between them. CDR3 amino acids: CASSLTPGFTEAFF. As DNA, the CDR3 is TGTGCCAGCAGCTTAACTCCAGGGTTTACTGAAGCTTTCTTT.

This clone was counted between two and nine times. The V and J genes are TRBV4-1 and TRBJ1-6, with 7 bases aligning to TRBD1. V was pared by 1 base and J by 5 bases, with 5 bases of the junction left unmatched. The length of the CDR3 is 16 residues. Germline V gene sequence: CDR1 MGHRA, CDR2 YSYEKL. As DNA, the CDR3 is TGCGCCAGCAGCCAAGTACCGACAGGGAATAATTCACCCCTCCACTTT. The encoded protein is CASSQVPTGNNSPLHF.

The chain links TRBV5-1 to TRBJ2-2; unclear D gene. The CDR3 sequence is 13 residues long. Germline V CDR1 and CDR2: SGHRS, YFSETQ. V lost 2 bases, J lost 4 bases, and 6 bases lay in between. CDR3 in DNA: TGCGCCAGCAGCTTCCGATTCACCGGGGAGCTGTTTTTT. The encoded protein is CASSFRFTGELFF.

V is TRBV9 and J is TRBJ1-4; unclear D gene. The germline V and J ends were trimmed by 0 bases and 7 bases, with 16 bases remaining between them. Germline loops: CDR1 SGDLS, CDR2 YYNGEE. This CDR3 contains 16 residues. This CDR3 reads CASSVGVGSRGEKLFF. The CDR3, as DNA: TGTGCCAGCAGCGTAGGGGTCGGAAGCCGAGGTGAAAAACTGTTTTTT.

V and J are TRBV5-3 and TRBJ1-6; 12 positions match TRBD1. Being an ORF, TRBV5-3 has a function that is uncertain. V lost 7 bases, J lost 9 bases, and 11 bases stayed unmatched. CDR3 length equals 16 residues. Written as DNA, the CDR3 is TGTGCCAGATTTCGGGACAGGGGGCAAAATAGTTCACCCCTCCACTTT. Its translation: CARFRDRGQNSSPLHF.

The rearrangement joins TRBV6-5 to TRBJ2-7; D not resolved. CDR1 and CDR2 from the germline V gene are MNHEY and SVGAGI. The CDR3 has 14 amino acids. Trimming pared 2 bases from V and 4 bases from J, leaving 12 bases between. The CDR3 nucleotides read TGTGCCAGCAGTTACCGTTCTGCAGGATACGAGCAGTACTTC. Its translation: CASSYRSAGYEQYF.

This clone was detected once. The chain uses TRBV9 and TRBJ2-2; 9 positions agree with TRBD2. Germline CDR1 SGDLS, CDR2 YYNGEE. After removal of 0 bases from V and 4 bases from J, the junction contained 13 bases not matched to a gene. CDR3 length equals 19 residues. The CDR3 bases are TGTGCCAGCAGCGTAGGTAGCTGGTCTAGCGGGACCTCCACCGGGGAGCTGTTTTTT. Its protein is CASSVGSWSSGTSTGELFF.

This clone was counted between two and nine times. The chain carries TRBV6-6 and TRBJ2-7; D call uncertain. Germline assignment: CDR1 MNHNY and CDR2 SVGAGI (reference sequence). The ends were cut back, 1 base at V and 3 bases at J, with 7 bases in the middle. This CDR3 has 13 residues. The CDR3 DNA reads as TGTGCCAGCAGTTACTATAAAAGCTACGAGCAGTACGTC. Translated, it gives CASSYYKSYEQYV.

The chain employs TRBV30 and TRBJ2-6; perhaps TRBD2 as D (6 bases). Trimming left V 2 bases short and J 0 bases short, with 8 bases between. The germline V gene encodes CDR1 GTSNPN and CDR2 SVGIG (reference sequence). The CDR3 contains 15 residues. This CDR3 reads CAWSPDYSGANVLTF. The CDR3 DNA reads as TGTGCCTGGAGTCCGGACTACTCTGGGGCCAACGTCCTGACTTTC.

The V gene is TRBV18, the J gene TRBJ2-1; the D is unclear. This CDR3 contains 12 residues. V was pared by 6 bases and J by 1 base, with 4 bases between. Germline V gives CDR1 KGHSH, CDR2 LQKENI. The CDR3 sequence: CASSPSYNEQFF. The CDR3 region has the DNA TGTGCCAGCTCGCCTTCCTACAATGAGCAGTTCTTC.

The rearrangement joins TRBV2 to TRBJ2-7; 11 nucleotides agree with TRBD2. V trimming: 7 bases; J trimming: 4 bases; junction bases outside the gene matches: 3. The CDR3 is 13 residues long. Germline CDR1 SNHLY, CDR2 FYNNEI. CDR3 amino acids: CASMASGGYEQYV. CDR3 in DNA: TGTGCCAGCATGGCTAGCGGGGGGTACGAGCAGTACGTC.

J is TRBJ2-5 and V is TRBV7-3; D gene ambiguous. In germline, CDR1 is SGHTA, CDR2 FQGTGA. This CDR3 has 13 residues. V shed 2 bases and J shed 2 bases, with 6 bases lying between them. The CDR3 loop is CASSLRRQETQYF. The CDR3 DNA reads as TGTGCCAGCAGCTTACGGCGGCAAGAGACCCAGTACTTC.

The chain links TRBV5-1 to TRBJ2-5; maybe TRBD1 (6 bases). This CDR3 has 14 amino acids. Between the trimmed V and J ends, which lost 1 base and 2 bases, there was a span of 9 bases. Germline V gene sequence: CDR1 SGHRS, CDR2 YFSETQ. CDR3 amino acids: CASSLKTGQETQYF. In nucleotides, the CDR3 is TGCGCCAGCAGCTTGAAGACAGGACAAGAGACCCAGTACTTC.

The V and J genes are TRBV29-1 and TRBJ2-7, with a tentative D call TRBD2 (7 bases). Germline CDR1 and CDR2: SQVTM and ANQGSEA. This CDR3 comprises 15 residues. Deletions cut 6 bases from V and 6 bases from J, with 24 bases between. DNA for the CDR3: TGCAGCGTCGGAGGGAGGGGGACCGTAATGGTCGAGCAGTACGTC. It encodes CSVGGRGTVMVEQYV.

V gene TRBV6-5 combines with J gene TRBJ2-5; 8 bases agree with TRBD2. V trimming: 6 bases; J trimming: 1 base; junction bases outside the gene matches: 4. In germline, CDR1 is MNHEY, CDR2 SVGAGI. The CDR3 covers 14 residues. CDR3 nucleotide sequence: TGTGCCAGCAGACTTACTAGCGGCCAAGAGACCCAGTACTTC. As protein: CASRLTSGQETQYF.

V and J are TRBV19 and TRBJ1-2; D gene uncertain. The V gene's germline CDR1 is LNHDA and CDR2 SQIVND (reference sequence). This CDR3 contains 15 residues. V was cut by 4 bases and J by 0 bases, with 12 bases left in between. The CDR3 here is CASSTGSNANYGYTF. The CDR3 nucleotides read TGTGCCAGTAGTACAGGCTCGAACGCTAACTATGGCTACACCTTC.